These 22 T cell receptor beta chains share one sample of origin, sequenced in a study of OX40 agonist ivuxolimab in advanced cancers. Only in-frame clones appear in the TCRdb table, and some are missing; sequencing was by immunoSEQ multiplex PCR. The repertoire has more than 65,000 clones, about 90% of them found once; the top ten carry roughly 9%. The specimen comprised CD4+ or CD8+ T cells sorted from blood, sampled in a trial of the OX40 agonist ivuxolimab. The receptor set was obtained from an adult with an advanced solid tumor such as melanoma, head and neck, liver or kidney cancer.

This clone showed up just once. The rearrangement uses TRBV6-6 and TRBJ1-2, with 12 positions matching TRBD1. The J segment lost 5 bases and the V segment lost 6 bases, leaving 7 bases of the junction unmatched. Germline CDR1 is MNHNY and CDR2 is SVGAGI (reference sequence). The length of the CDR3 is 15 residues. The CDR3 sequence: CASSWGQGAGYGYTF. In DNA, the CDR3 is TGTGCCAGCAGCTGGGGACAGGGGGCAGGGTATGGCTACACCTTC.

V is TRBV4-3 and J is TRBJ2-5; tentatively, D is TRBD2 (6 bases). In germline, CDR1 is LGHNA, CDR2 YSLEER. The V end lost 3 bases, the J end lost 1 base, and 12 bases lay between the germline ends. The CDR3 has 15 amino acids. CDR3 coding DNA: TGCGCCAGCAGCCAGTCCTGGGACTCCCAAGAGACCCAGTACTTC. Translation gives CASSQSWDSQETQYF.

The V and J genes are TRBV30 and TRBJ2-3; 8 bases match TRBD2. This CDR3 spans 15 amino acids. V was clipped by 2 bases and J by 1 base; unmatched bases: 5. Germline assignment: CDR1 GTSNPN and CDR2 SVGIG (reference sequence). DNA of the CDR3: TGTGCCTGGAGTATCGGTAGCGGGGGCACAGATACGCAGTATTTT. The encoded protein is CAWSIGSGGTDTQYF.

The chain joins TRBV9 to TRBJ1-1; TRBD1 is a possible D gene (6 bases). V was shortened by 3 bases and J by 4 bases, with 13 bases between the two germline ends. CDR3 length: 14 amino acids. Germline CDR1 SGDLS, CDR2 YYNGEE. The CDR3 loop is CASSGWGAGTEAFF. CDR3 coding DNA: TGTGCCAGCAGCGGGTGGGGGGCTGGCACTGAAGCTTTCTTT.

The CDR3 reads CASSLSYPQETQYF. CDR3 DNA: TGTGCCAGCAGTTTATCATACCCCCAAGAGACCCAGTACTTC. The chain carries TRBV27 and TRBJ2-5, with no clear D. V was clipped by 0 bases and J by 1 base, with 6 bases between them. There are 14 residues in the CDR3. Germline values: CDR1 MNHEY, CDR2 SMNVEV (reference sequence).

The chain uses TRBV11-2 and TRBJ2-7, with 8 bases matching TRBD2. Losses at the gene ends were 1 base for V and 3 bases for J; bases not matched to a gene: 8. Germline V gene sequence: CDR1 SGHAT, CDR2 FQNNGV. The CDR3 length is 16 residues. This CDR3 is CASSLGPSGGGYEQYF. The CDR3 DNA reads as TGTGCCAGCAGCTTAGGTCCCTCGGGGGGGGGCTACGAGCAGTACTTC.

The rearrangement links TRBV11-2 to TRBJ1-2; D is unresolved. This CDR3 spans 16 amino acids. Trimming removed 8 bases at V and 4 bases at J, with 23 bases between. The germline V gene has CDR1 SGHAT and CDR2 FQNNGV. This CDR3 reads CASRRSTEKRGYGYTF. The CDR3 DNA reads as TGTGCCAGCCGTCGATCGACGGAGAAACGGGGCTATGGCTACACCTTC.

This clone was recorded only once. This chain joins TRBV7-8 and TRBJ1-5; TRBD1 agrees at 7 bases. CDR3 size: 17 residues. Trimming took 3 bases from V and 0 from J; bases not matched to a gene: 8. Germline assignment: CDR1 SGHVS and CDR2 FQNEAQ. The CDR3 DNA is TGTGCCAGCAGCTTGACACAGGGGATTGATAGCAATCAGCCCCAGCATTTT. Amino acid sequence: CASSLTQGIDSNQPQHF.

The chain couples TRBV7-9 to TRBJ1-1; D call uncertain. From germline, CDR1 is SEHNR and CDR2 FQNEAQ (reference sequence). V lost 6 bases to trimming and J lost 5 bases, with 16 bases between them. The CDR3 sequence is 14 residues long. CDR3 DNA sequence: TGTGCCAGCAGTCCTGCCATGGCTGGAACTGAAGCTTTCTTT. Translating gives CASSPAMAGTEAFF.

This clone was seen just once. The CDR3 nucleotides are TGTGCCAGCAGTTTACTAGACCTGACAGGGGCTATATACGAGCAGTACTTC. Encoded protein: CASSLLDLTGAIYEQYF. The V gene is TRBV27, the J gene TRBJ2-5; 8 bases agree with TRBD1. The J call is doubtful: the DNA matches TRBJ2-7 better. The length of the CDR3 is 17 residues. Germline V gene sequence: CDR1 MNHEY, CDR2 SMNVEV (reference sequence).

The chain combines TRBV7-9 with TRBJ2-1; D is uncertain. Germline loops: CDR1 SEHNR, CDR2 FQNEAQ (reference sequence). The CDR3 consists of 13 residues. V lost 7 bases to trimming and J lost 5 bases, with 12 bases between them. Here the CDR3 DNA reads TGTGCCAGCAACACTAATGAGGACAATGAGCAGTTCTTC. Protein sequence: CASNTNEDNEQFF.

The chain recombines TRBV23-1 with TRBJ2-7; 8 nucleotides match TRBD1. TRBV23-1 is labeled an ORF, and its function is uncertain. The V segment lost 4 bases and the J segment 2 bases; nucleotides outside the gene matches: 7. The CDR3 totals 15 residues. The CDR3 DNA reads as TGCGCCAGCAGTCGGGGACAGGCGGGTCCCTACGAGCAGTACTTC. Translating it yields CASSRGQAGPYEQYF.

The chain carries TRBV27 and TRBJ1-6; D is ambiguous. Germline lookup yields CDR1 MNHEY and CDR2 SMNVEV (reference sequence). The CDR3 loop spans 14 amino acids. Trimming pared 7 bases from V and 4 bases from J, leaving 11 bases between. The CDR3 bases are TGTGCCAGCACCGCGGCAGGTTATAATTCACCCCTCCACTTT. Protein sequence: CASTAAGYNSPLHF.

A single count supports this clone. The genes are TRBV6-6 and TRBJ2-7; TRBD1 aligns across 9 bases. J gave up 2 bases and V 2 bases, and 1 base lay outside the gene matches. The CDR3 sequence is 14 residues long. Germline CDR1 reads MNHNY; CDR2 reads SVGAGI (reference sequence). This chain's CDR3 is CASSYRDRAYEQYF. The CDR3, as DNA: TGTGCCAGCAGTTACCGGGACAGGGCCTACGAGCAGTACTTC.

The rearrangement uses TRBV27 and TRBJ2-5, with a weak D call TRBD1 (5 bases). The CDR3 length is 15 residues. V was shortened by 0 bases and J by 4 bases, with 12 bases between the two germline ends. Looked up from germline, CDR1 is MNHEY and CDR2 is SMNVEV (reference sequence). The CDR3 DNA follows: TGTGCCAGCAGTTTATCGGGGCTAGTACGAGAGACCCAGTACTTC. Amino acid sequence: CASSLSGLVRETQYF.

The V and J genes are TRBV7-6 and TRBJ2-3, with D hard to call. V lost 3 bases to trimming and J lost 0 bases, with 7 bases between them. The germline CDR1 and CDR2 sequences are SGHVS and FNYEAQ. This CDR3 contains 14 residues. The CDR3 protein is CASSFATSTDTQYF. CDR3 DNA: TGTGCCAGCAGCTTCGCAACTAGCACAGATACGCAGTATTTT.

V gene TRBV6-1 combines with J gene TRBJ1-6, with a possible D match to TRBD1 (6 bases). The V end lost 2 bases, the J end lost 6 bases, and 17 bases lay between the germline ends. CDR3 length equals 17 residues. Germline V gene data show CDR1 as MNHNS and CDR2 as SASEGT. The CDR3 spells CASSEKGRGTTNSPLHF. The CDR3 bases are TGTGCCAGCAGTGAAAAGGGACGGGGGACAACTAATTCACCCCTCCACTTT.

V gene TRBV11-2 combines with J gene TRBJ2-7; TRBD2 matches 11 bases. Trimming cost V 5 bases and J 2 bases; bases outside gene matches: 2. The CDR3 sequence is 14 residues long. Germline V gene sequence: CDR1 SGHAT, CDR2 FQNNGV. CDR3 amino acids: CASSPTSGAYEQYF. The CDR3, as DNA: TGTGCCAGCAGCCCGACTAGCGGGGCCTACGAGCAGTACTTC.

This rearrangement joins TRBV28 to TRBJ1-4; a weak D match, TRBD1 (5 bases). Trimming removed 4 bases at V and 4 bases at J, with 10 bases between. The CDR3 contains 14 residues. Germline loops: CDR1 MDHEN, CDR2 SYDVKM. CDR3 protein: CASSSRQYNEKLFF. CDR3 sequence (DNA): TGTGCCAGCAGTTCCAGACAGTATAATGAAAAACTGTTTTTT. The complete variable domain, with remaining parts taken from reference TRBV28 and TRBJ1-4, reads DVKVTQSSRYLVKRTGEKVFLECVQDMDHENMFWYRQDPGLGLRLIYFSYDVKMKEKGDIPEGYSVSREKKERFSLILESASTNQTSMYLCASSSRQYNEKLFFGSGTQLSVL.

The V gene is TRBV13, the J gene TRBJ2-2; perhaps TRBD2 as D (6 bases). The CDR3 totals 13 residues. The ends were cut back, 5 bases at V and 4 bases at J, with 8 bases in the middle. Germline V gene lookup returns CDR1 PRHDT and CDR2 FYEKMQ (reference sequence). The CDR3 DNA reads as TGTGCCAGCAGCACCGGGGGCACCGGGGAGCTGTTTTTT. Its protein is CASSTGGTGELFF. Full variable domain (rest looked up from reference TRBV13 and TRBJ2-2): AAGVIQSPRHLIKEKRETATLKCYPIPRHDTVYWYQQGPGQDPQFLISFYEKMQSDKGSIPDRFSAQQFSDYHSELNMSSLELGDSALYFCASSTGGTGELFFGEGSRLTVL.

The rearrangement links TRBV7-2 to TRBJ2-7; TRBD2 agrees at 10 bases. Germline V gene sequence: CDR1 SGHTA, CDR2 FQGNSA. V lost 1 base and J lost 5; bases outside the gene matches: 11. The CDR3 spans 17 residues. CDR3 DNA: TGTGCCAGCAGCTTAGATCCCCCCAGCGGGGGGGCTCACGAGCAGTACTTC. Its protein is CASSLDPPSGGAHEQYF. The full variable domain, rest sourced from reference TRBV7-2 and TRBJ2-7, is GAGVSQSPSNKVTEKGKDVELRCDPISGHTALYWYRQSLGQGLEFLIYFQGNSAPDKSGLPSDRFSAERTGGSVSTLTIQRTQQEDSAVYLCASSLDPPSGGAHEQYFGPGTRLTVT.

This clone was seen just once. The J gene is TRBJ2-3, the V gene TRBV14; D might be TRBD2 (5 bases). Germline loops: CDR1 SGHDN, CDR2 FVKESK. The germline V and J ends were trimmed by 5 bases and 1 base, with 7 bases remaining between them. This CDR3 is 13 amino acids long. CDR3 protein: CASSFGGTDTQYF. As DNA, the CDR3 is TGTGCCAGCAGCTTCGGGGGCACAGATACGCAGTATTTT.